These T cell receptor beta chains were read from a single sample in a study of beta chain features in type 1 diabetes. This table comes from immunoSEQ multiplex PCR, and its TCRdb copy is limited to in-frame clones, with some not included. The sample has 250,000 to 350,000 clones, more than 13% seen once. Sample: naive CD4+ T cells from blood. The receptors derive from a man younger than 40 with type 1 diabetes. The CDR3 runs from the conserved cysteine through the conserved F or W. Fields, in order: clone size, J gene, V gene, D gene, CDR3 DNA, CDR3 protein. D genes are given only for firm matches. Only part of the rows carry a size: once, few, many, or a class if the clone is expanded.

clone size: few
J gene: TRBJ1-5
V gene: TRBV4-3
D gene: -
CDR3 DNA: TGCGCCAGCAGCCAAGATATTACGACCGGGAGCAATCAGCCCCAGCATTTT
CDR3 protein: CASSQDITTGSNQPQHF

clone size: few
J gene: TRBJ2-2
V gene: TRBV9
D gene: TRBD2
CDR3 DNA: TGTGCCAGCAGCATGACTAGCGGGACGACCGGGGAGCTGTTTTTT
CDR3 protein: CASSMTSGTTGELFF

clone size: few
J gene: TRBJ2-2
V gene: TRBV7-2
D gene: -
CDR3 DNA: TGTGCCAGCAGCTTACAGGGGATAAACACCGGGGAGCTGTTTTTT
CDR3 protein: CASSLQGINTGELFF

clone size: -
J gene: TRBJ2-1
V gene: TRBV7-9
D gene: -
CDR3 DNA: TGTGCCAGCAGCTTAGCCCCAAGAGAGCCTGAGCAGTTCTTC
CDR3 protein: CASSLAPREPEQFF

clone size: once
J gene: TRBJ2-5
V gene: TRBV5-6
D gene: -
CDR3 DNA: TGTGCCAGCAGCTTGGTGGCTCTCCGTGACCAGTACTTC
CDR3 protein: CASSLVALRDQYF

clone size: -
J gene: TRBJ2-1
V gene: TRBV4-2
D gene: -
CDR3 DNA: TGTGCCAGCAGCCAAGCGGGAGAACGGGAGCAGTTCTTC
CDR3 protein: CASSQAGEREQFF

clone size: few
J gene: TRBJ1-2
V gene: TRBV5-1
D gene: TRBD1
CDR3 DNA: TGCGCCAGCAGCGCCGGGACAGGTGGTGGCTACACCTTC
CDR3 protein: CASSAGTGGGYTF

clone size: -
J gene: TRBJ1-1
V gene: TRBV5-1
D gene: -
CDR3 DNA: TGCGCCAGCAGCAAGGGAGGAGGGAGCATGAACACTGAAGCTTTCTTT
CDR3 protein: CASSKGGGSMNTEAFF

clone size: few
J gene: TRBJ2-3
V gene: TRBV2
D gene: -
CDR3 DNA: TGTGCCAGCAGTGAAGCGTTCCGAGCAGATACGCAGTATTTT
CDR3 protein: CASSEAFRADTQYF

clone size: few
J gene: TRBJ1-2
V gene: TRBV6-5
D gene: -
CDR3 DNA: TGTGCCGCGGATGGGGGCCAAGGCTACACCTTC
CDR3 protein: CAADGGQGYTF

clone size: few
J gene: TRBJ1-1
V gene: TRBV30
D gene: -
CDR3 DNA: TGTGCCTGGAGTCCATCAACTTCTGAAGCTTTCTTT
CDR3 protein: CAWSPSTSEAFF

clone size: few
J gene: TRBJ1-1
V gene: TRBV28
D gene: -
CDR3 DNA: TGTGCCAGCAGTTCCCCAGGAGGTGAAGCTTTCTTT
CDR3 protein: CASSSPGGEAFF

clone size: few
J gene: TRBJ2-7
V gene: TRBV4-1
D gene: TRBD1
CDR3 DNA: TGCGCCAGCAGCCAAGATCTGGGGACAGTCTTAATTTACGAGCAGTACTTC
CDR3 protein: CASSQDLGTVLIYEQYF

clone size: -
J gene: TRBJ2-1
V gene: TRBV5-1
D gene: TRBD1
CDR3 DNA: TGCGCCAGCAGCATAGGGACAGGGGACAATGAGCAGTTCTTC
CDR3 protein: CASSIGTGDNEQFF

clone size: few
J gene: TRBJ2-1
V gene: TRBV9
D gene: TRBD2
CDR3 DNA: TGTGCCAGCAGCGTAACCGGGACTAGCGGGAGCAGGGAGCAGTTCTTC
CDR3 protein: CASSVTGTSGSREQFF

clone size: -
J gene: TRBJ2-1
V gene: TRBV5-1
D gene: -
CDR3 DNA: TGCGCCAGCAGCTTGGGTGCACAGGGCTCATATGGCAATGAGCAGTTCTTC
CDR3 protein: CASSLGAQGSYGNEQFF

clone size: few
J gene: TRBJ2-5
V gene: TRBV6-5
D gene: -
CDR3 DNA: TGTGCCAGCGGCCTGGAGACCCAGTACTTC
CDR3 protein: CASGLETQYF

clone size: -
J gene: TRBJ2-3
V gene: TRBV7-9
D gene: TRBD1
CDR3 DNA: TGTGCCAGCTTGCGGGCCAGGGGGCGCGCAGATACGCAGTATTTT
CDR3 protein: CASLRARGRADTQYF

clone size: -
J gene: TRBJ2-2
V gene: TRBV11-2
D gene: TRBD2
CDR3 DNA: TGTGCCAGCAGCTTAGCTTTTGCTAGCGGTTCTTACACCGGGGAGCTGTTTTTT
CDR3 protein: CASSLAFASGSYTGELFF

clone size: -
J gene: TRBJ2-1
V gene: TRBV5-1
D gene: TRBD1
CDR3 DNA: TGCGCCAGCAGCGACAGGGGGGACAACTCCTACAATGAGCAGTTCTTC
CDR3 protein: CASSDRGDNSYNEQFF

clone size: -
J gene: TRBJ2-7
V gene: TRBV30
D gene: TRBD2
CDR3 DNA: TGTGCCTGGAGACTAGCGTCTTACGAGCAGTACTTC
CDR3 protein: CAWRLASYEQYF

clone size: -
J gene: TRBJ2-7
V gene: TRBV27
D gene: TRBD1
CDR3 DNA: TGTGCCACACGACAGGGTTTCGACGAGCAGTACTTC
CDR3 protein: CATRQGFDEQYF

clone size: -
J gene: TRBJ2-3
V gene: TRBV2
D gene: -
CDR3 DNA: TGTGCCAGTGATCAGGGTAGCACAGATACGCAGTATTTT
CDR3 protein: CASDQGSTDTQYF

clone size: few
J gene: TRBJ1-5
V gene: TRBV5-1
D gene: -
CDR3 DNA: TGCGCCAGCAGCCCGACTCCAGGGGGCAATCAGCCCCAGCATTTT
CDR3 protein: CASSPTPGGNQPQHF

clone size: few
J gene: TRBJ2-3
V gene: TRBV18
D gene: -
CDR3 DNA: TGTGCCAGCTCACCATTGCCGGGCACAGATACGCAGTATTTT
CDR3 protein: CASSPLPGTDTQYF

clone size: few
J gene: TRBJ2-1
V gene: TRBV7-2
D gene: TRBD2
CDR3 DNA: TGTGCCAGCAGCTGGCGGGAGGGGGTCTACAATGAGCAGTTCTTC
CDR3 protein: CASSWREGVYNEQFF

clone size: -
J gene: TRBJ2-1
V gene: TRBV5-1
D gene: TRBD2
CDR3 DNA: TGCGCCAGCAGCAGTAGCGGGAGTGTCAATGAGCAGTTCTTC
CDR3 protein: CASSSSGSVNEQFF

clone size: few
J gene: TRBJ2-7
V gene: TRBV28
D gene: -
CDR3 DNA: TGTGCCAGCAGTCAACTCCCCCTGGACGAGCAGTACTTC
CDR3 protein: CASSQLPLDEQYF

clone size: few
J gene: TRBJ2-7
V gene: TRBV6-5
D gene: TRBD2
CDR3 DNA: TGTGCCAGCAGTCCCCTAGCGGGAGCCTACGAGCAGTACTTC
CDR3 protein: CASSPLAGAYEQYF

clone size: few
J gene: TRBJ1-1
V gene: TRBV5-4
D gene: TRBD1
CDR3 DNA: TGTGCCAGCAGCTCCCGACAGGGAGACACTGAAGCTTTCTTT
CDR3 protein: CASSSRQGDTEAFF

clone size: -
J gene: TRBJ2-3
V gene: TRBV19
D gene: TRBD2
CDR3 DNA: TGTGCCAGTAGTATCCTGACTAGCGGGAGGTCCGGGGATACGCAGTATTTT
CDR3 protein: CASSILTSGRSGDTQYF

clone size: few
J gene: TRBJ2-3
V gene: TRBV7-3
D gene: -
CDR3 DNA: TGTGCCAGCAGCCGTCTCGGGGGTAGCAGCACAGATACGCAGTATTTT
CDR3 protein: CASSRLGGSSTDTQYF

clone size: -
J gene: TRBJ1-5
V gene: TRBV7-9
D gene: -
CDR3 DNA: TGTGCCAGCAGCTGGGGCAGGGGCCAGCCCCAGCATTTT
CDR3 protein: CASSWGRGQPQHF

clone size: -
J gene: TRBJ2-1
V gene: TRBV2
D gene: -
CDR3 DNA: TGTGCCAGCAGTGAGGACTCTTACAATGAGCAGTTCTTC
CDR3 protein: CASSEDSYNEQFF

clone size: -
J gene: TRBJ2-7
V gene: TRBV5-1
D gene: -
CDR3 DNA: TGCGCCAGCAGCTTGGGTGGGGGCCAACCCTACGAGCAGTACTTC
CDR3 protein: CASSLGGGQPYEQYF

clone size: -
J gene: TRBJ2-6
V gene: TRBV7-2
D gene: TRBD1
CDR3 DNA: TGTGCCAGCAGGGGACAGGCCGGCTCTGGGGCCAACGTCCTGACTTTC
CDR3 protein: CASRGQAGSGANVLTF

clone size: -
J gene: TRBJ1-1
V gene: TRBV18
D gene: -
CDR3 DNA: TGTGCCAGCTCACCGTCGGGGGGCGCGCGGAGGGGGAACACTGAAGCTTTCTTT
CDR3 protein: CASSPSGGARRGNTEAFF

clone size: few
J gene: TRBJ2-5
V gene: TRBV15
D gene: -
CDR3 DNA: TGTGCCACCAGCACAAGGAGAGAGACCCAGTACTTC
CDR3 protein: CATSTRRETQYF